This entry lists 32 T cell receptor beta chains sequenced from one sample in a study of CD8+ T cells in alopecia areata. Once RNA had been extracted, it was reverse transcribed into cDNA to act as the sequencing template. TCRdb's table, derived via immunoSEQ multiplex PCR, lists solely in-frame clones and lacks some. The table has approximately 91,000 clones, around 44% seen once; the top ten hold around 0.8%. Sequenced material: CD4+ T cells sorted from blood. Every receptor here comes from a human donor with alopecia areata.

V gene TRBV29-1 combines with J gene TRBJ1-1; TRBD1 agrees at 7 bases. The CDR3 spans 14 residues. From germline, CDR1 is SQVTM and CDR2 ANQGSEA. J lost 4 bases, V lost 4 bases, and 9 bases had no gene match. The CDR3 nucleotides are TGCAGCGTTGGAGGTCAGGGGGGGAGCACTGAAGCTTTCTTT. The encoded protein is CSVGGQGGSTEAFF.

V usage is TRBV29-1 and J usage is TRBJ2-1; perhaps TRBD1 as D (6 bases). Germline CDR1 and CDR2: SQVTM and ANQGSEA. The CDR3 loop spans 13 amino acids. V was cut by 2 bases and J by 2 bases, with 7 bases left in between. Written as DNA, the CDR3 is TGCAGCGTTGAACAGGGGCCCTACAATGAGCAGTTCTTC. This sequence encodes CSVEQGPYNEQFF.

The gene calls are TRBV29-1 and TRBJ1-1; weak D call: TRBD1 (6 bases). V was pared by 7 bases and J by 0 bases, with 12 bases between. Per germline, CDR1 SQVTM and CDR2 ANQGSEA. The CDR3 extends over 13 amino acids. CDR3: CSATTGMNTEAFF. CDR3 nucleotides: TGCAGCGCCACGACAGGCATGAACACTGAAGCTTTCTTT.

The chain employs TRBV4-3 and TRBJ2-1, with 11 bases that match TRBD2. This CDR3 is 19 amino acids long. The V gene's germline CDR1 is LGHNA and CDR2 YSLEER. V dropped 0 bases and J dropped 3; count of bases not matched to a gene: 10. The CDR3 sequence: CASSQDFTSGSSSYNEQFF. The CDR3 nucleotides are TGCGCCAGCAGCCAAGATTTTACTAGCGGGAGTTCGAGCTACAATGAGCAGTTCTTC.

As to this clone: Other DNA sequences within the sample encode an identical CDR3. The CDR3 DNA follows: TGTGCCAGCAGCCACGGAGAGACCCAGTACTTC. Translated: CASSHGETQYF. The chain joins TRBV14 to TRBJ2-5; no firm D call. V was shortened by 3 bases and J by 4 bases, with 3 bases between the two germline ends. CDR3 size: 11 residues. The germline gives CDR1 SGHDN, CDR2 FVKESK.

The chain couples TRBV29-1 to TRBJ2-2; D possibly corresponds to TRBD1 (6 bases). Germline-derived CDR1 and CDR2 are SQVTM and ANQGSEA. The CDR3 consists of 18 residues. The V and J ends lost 0 bases and 0 bases respectively, with 17 bases between them. The CDR3 protein is CSVEDLGWGHPNTGELFF. CDR3 DNA sequence: TGCAGCGTTGAAGATCTAGGTTGGGGACATCCGAACACCGGGGAGCTGTTTTTT.

This chain links TRBV7-2 with TRBJ1-2; D is uncertain. V dropped 1 base and J dropped 7 bases, with 10 bases sitting between them. The CDR3 is made up of 13 amino acids. The germline V gene encodes CDR1 SGHTA and CDR2 FQGNSA. The CDR3 region is CASSLGGRGGYTF. Written as DNA, the CDR3 is TGTGCCAGCAGCTTAGGCGGCCGGGGTGGCTACACCTTC.

V is TRBV18 and J is TRBJ2-1; D perhaps matches TRBD2 (6 bases). With 0 bases removed from V and 8 bases from J, the gap between germline ends came to 8 bases. The germline CDR1 and CDR2 sequences are KGHSH and LQKENI. This CDR3 comprises 13 residues. The CDR3 protein is CASSPPQRDEQFF. CDR3 bases: TGTGCCAGCTCACCACCTCAGCGGGATGAGCAGTTCTTC.

This clone turned up a few times. The rearrangement uses TRBV5-1 and TRBJ1-3; 8 positions agree with TRBD1. CDR1 is SGHRS, CDR2 YFSETQ, per germline. Trimming cost V 4 bases and J 0 bases; bases outside gene matches: 12. The CDR3 is 18 residues long. DNA of the CDR3: TGCGCCAGCAGCCCCACCCCGGGACAGGAACTCTCTGGAAACACCATATATTTT. Translation gives CASSPTPGQELSGNTIYF.

The chain links TRBV29-1 to TRBJ2-3; the D gene could be TRBD1 or TRBD2 (5 bases each). Germline CDR1 SQVTM, CDR2 ANQGSEA. V lost 4 bases and J lost 4, with 12 bases in between. The CDR3 extends over 13 amino acids. This CDR3 is CSVVDQGPDTQYF. CDR3 bases: TGCAGCGTTGTGGATCAGGGACCAGATACGCAGTATTTT.

This clone occurred a few times. The chain carries TRBV20-1 and TRBJ2-3; D not certain. The V and J ends lost 3 bases and 8 bases respectively, with 9 bases between them. This CDR3 is built from 11 residues. Germline V lookup: CDR1 DFQATT, CDR2 SNEGSKA (reference sequence). The CDR3 coding sequence is TGCAGTGCTAGCCCGGAAGGTACGCAGTATTTT. Translation gives CSASPEGTQYF.

The chain has TRBV29-1 and TRBJ2-6; D perhaps matches TRBD2 (5 bases). The ends were cut back, 3 bases at V and 3 bases at J, with 12 bases in the middle. CDR3 length: 15 amino acids. The germline V gene encodes CDR1 SQVTM and CDR2 ANQGSEA. CDR3 protein: CSVDEGSGGANVLTF. The DNA of the CDR3 is TGCAGCGTTGATGAGGGATCAGGTGGGGCCAACGTCCTGACTTTC.

This clone was detected a few times. The gene calls are TRBV7-2 and TRBJ2-7, with TRBD2 matching 14 bases. V gave up 2 bases and J gave up 7 bases; unmatched junction bases: 10. Germline lookup yields CDR1 SGHTA and CDR2 FQGNSA. CDR3 size: 17 residues. The CDR3 DNA reads as TGTGCCAGCAGCTTAAGGGGGACTAGCGGGAGAACGAGAGAGCAGTACTTC. Translating gives CASSLRGTSGRTREQYF.

The chain has TRBV4-3 and TRBJ2-7; 9 nucleotides match TRBD1. This CDR3 region has 14 residues. Losses at the gene ends were 1 base for V and 3 bases for J; bases not matched to a gene: 1. CDR1 and CDR2 from the germline V gene are LGHNA and YSLEER. CDR3 sequence: CASSQGTGVYEQYF. The CDR3 DNA follows: TGCGCCAGCAGCCAAGGGACAGGGGTCTACGAGCAGTACTTC.

This chain links TRBV29-1 with TRBJ2-7; TRBD2 is a possible D gene (5 bases). In germline, CDR1 is SQVTM, CDR2 ANQGSEA. The ends were cut back, 6 bases at V and 2 bases at J, with 17 bases in the middle. The CDR3 consists of 14 residues. The CDR3 here is CSVGGGSAAYEQYF. CDR3 DNA sequence: TGCAGCGTGGGCGGTGGTAGCGCTGCCTACGAGCAGTACTTC.

The J gene is TRBJ2-5, the V gene TRBV18, with TRBD1 matching 8 bases. With 3 bases clipped from V and 3 bases from J, the junction kept 3 bases outside the gene matches. Germline-derived CDR1 and CDR2 are KGHSH and LQKENI. This CDR3 contains 14 residues. The CDR3 sequence: CASSPMTGEETQYF. In DNA form, the CDR3 reads TGTGCCAGCTCACCGATGACAGGGGAAGAGACCCAGTACTTC.

The genes are TRBV30 and TRBJ1-1; maybe TRBD1 (6 bases). V was shortened by 0 bases and J by 4 bases, with 15 bases between the two germline ends. CDR1 GTSNPN and CDR2 SVGIG come from the germline V gene (reference sequence). The CDR3 has 15 amino acids. CDR3 DNA sequence: TGTGCCTGGAGTGTACGGACCAGGGGAGTCACTGAAGCTTTCTTT. This sequence encodes CAWSVRTRGVTEAFF. Supplemented by reference TRBV30 and TRBJ1-1, the full variable domain reads SQTIHQWPATLVQPVGSPLSLECTVEGTSNPNLYWYRQAAGRGLQLLFYSVGIGQISSEVPQNLSASRPQDRQFILSSKKLLLSDSGFYLCAWSVRTRGVTEAFFGQGTRLTVV.

The gene calls are TRBV30 and TRBJ1-1; D is unresolved. CDR3 length: 11 residues. Germline assignment: CDR1 GTSNPN and CDR2 SVGIG (reference sequence). Trimming pared 3 bases from V and 8 bases from J, leaving 10 bases between. The CDR3 region is CAWSSRVEAFF. CDR3 coding DNA: TGTGCCTGGAGCTCGAGGGTGGAAGCTTTCTTT.

This clone was seen just once. The rearrangement uses TRBV6-5 and TRBJ1-2, with D maybe TRBD1 (5 bases). This CDR3 has 13 residues. The V end was cut by 5 bases, the J end by 5 bases, with 12 bases between. The germline V gene has CDR1 MNHEY and CDR2 SVGAGI. CDR3 loop: CASSELGTYGYTF. DNA of the CDR3: TGTGCCAGCAGTGAACTGGGGACGTATGGCTACACCTTC.

The rearrangement uses TRBV29-1 and TRBJ2-1, with 7 bases aligning to TRBD1. The CDR3 has 14 amino acids. From germline, CDR1 is SQVTM and CDR2 ANQGSEA. Germline trimming cut 3 bases from V and 1 base from J; bases unmatched to any gene: 3. In DNA, the CDR3 is TGCAGCGTTGAGGACAGGTTATCCTACAATGAGCAGTTCTTC. Protein: CSVEDRLSYNEQFF.

This clone was picked up a small number of times. The CDR3 spells CASNGPEGTEAFF. CDR3 DNA: TGCGCCAGCAACGGACCCGAGGGCACTGAAGCTTTCTTT. The chain uses TRBV5-1 and TRBJ1-1; D gene ambiguous. CDR1 is SGHRS and CDR2 is YFSETQ in the germline V gene. The ends were cut back, 6 bases at V and 4 bases at J, with 13 bases in the middle. The CDR3 is 13 residues long.

This clone was observed a few times. The CDR3 loop reads CSVETSGNSYEQYF. The CDR3, as DNA: TGCAGCGTCGAGACTAGCGGGAACTCCTACGAGCAGTACTTC. V and J are TRBV29-1 and TRBJ2-7, with 11 bases matching TRBD2. V gave up 6 bases and J gave up 0 bases; unmatched junction bases: 4. The CDR3 extends over 14 amino acids. The germline V gene has CDR1 SQVTM and CDR2 ANQGSEA.

As to this clone: Mismatch with germline at one junction end may stem from a read error. The chain couples TRBV28 to TRBJ2-7, with TRBD1 identical over 9 bases. Germline assignment: CDR1 MDHEN and CDR2 SYDVKM. The CDR3 is made up of 11 amino acids. CDR3 sequence (DNA): TGTGCCAGCAGTTTCTCCCGGGACAGGGAATTC. Encoded protein: CASSFSRDREF. Together with reference TRBV28 and TRBJ2-7, the CDR3 gives the full variable domain: DVKVTQSSRYLVKRTGEKVFLECVQDMDHENMFWYRQDPGLGLRLIYFSYDVKMKEKGDIPEGYSVSREKKERFSLILESASTNQTSMYLCASSFSRDREFGPGTRLTVT.

V usage is TRBV6-6 and J usage is TRBJ2-1; D is unresolved. CDR1 and CDR2 (germline): MNHNY, SVGAGI (reference sequence). The V end lost 5 bases, the J end lost 4 bases, and 6 bases lay between the germline ends. This CDR3 comprises 12 residues. For the CDR3, the DNA is TGTGCCAGCAGTAGACCGTACAATGAGCAGTTCTTC. It specifies CASSRPYNEQFF.

The rearrangement uses TRBV20-1 and TRBJ1-2; a possible D gene is TRBD1 (5 bases). The CDR3 spans 10 residues. Germline V gene lookup returns CDR1 DFQATT and CDR2 SNEGSKA (reference sequence). V lost 6 bases to trimming and J lost 7 bases, with 9 bases between them. This CDR3 is CSAWDGGYTF. CDR3 coding DNA: TGCAGTGCCTGGGACGGTGGCTACACCTTC.

The V gene is TRBV9, the J gene TRBJ2-1; D remains ambiguous. This CDR3 has 14 residues. CDR1 SGDLS and CDR2 YYNGEE come from the germline V gene. Between the trimmed V and J ends, which lost 6 bases and 6 bases, there was a span of 16 bases. The CDR3 bases are TGTGCCAGCACCACCGGAGAAGCAGGCAATGAGCAGTTCTTC. It codes for CASTTGEAGNEQFF.

In its sample, this clone was seen a few times. The chain links TRBV30 to TRBJ2-1, with D possibly TRBD2 on 6 matching bases. CDR3 length: 11 amino acids. V lost 7 bases, J lost 8 bases, and 12 bases lay in between. Germline CDR1 is GTSNPN and CDR2 is SVGIG (reference sequence). CDR3 DNA sequence: TGTGCCTCCCATGGAGGGTATGAGCAGTTCTTC. This encodes CASHGGYEQFF.

The V gene is TRBV2, the J gene TRBJ2-2; D gene uncertain. Trimming took 3 bases from V and 6 from J, leaving 8 bases between them. This CDR3 is 13 amino acids long. Per the germline V gene, CDR1 is SNHLY and CDR2 is FYNNEI. The CDR3 nucleotides read TGTGCCAGCAGTGAGGAGACGGCCGGGGAGCTGTTTTTT. Translating gives CASSEETAGELFF.

This clone appeared once. The V and J genes are TRBV30 and TRBJ2-5, with D possibly TRBD2 on 6 matching bases. With 4 bases removed from V and 0 bases from J, the gap between germline ends came to 6 bases. The CDR3 is 12 amino acids. The germline CDR1 and CDR2 sequences are GTSNPN and SVGIG (reference sequence). Here the CDR3 DNA reads TGTGCCTGGATAGCGGACCAAGAGACCCAGTACTTC. Translated: CAWIADQETQYF.

This chain uses TRBV5-1 with TRBJ1-1, with D possibly TRBD1 on 6 matching bases. In germline, CDR1 is SGHRS, CDR2 YFSETQ. CDR3 length: 14 residues. The germline V and J ends were trimmed by 4 bases and 12 bases, with 22 bases remaining between them. In nucleotides, the CDR3 is TGCGCCAGCAGCCCATTATTGGACAGCGGAGAAACTTTCTTT. Its protein product is CASSPLLDSGETFF.

The chain combines TRBV30 with TRBJ2-3; D is uncertain. The V gene lost 3 bases and the J gene lost 5 bases, with 12 bases spanning the gap. CDR1 is GTSNPN and CDR2 is SVGIG in the germline V gene (reference sequence). CDR3 length equals 13 residues. The chain's CDR3 is CAWSPLIVDTQYF. Written as DNA, the CDR3 is TGTGCCTGGAGCCCCCTGATCGTAGATACGCAGTATTTT.

The CDR3, as DNA: TGTGCCAGCTTTGCGCAGTATTTT. Protein product: CASFAQYF. V is TRBV5-8 and J is TRBJ2-3; D unresolved. The CDR3 consists of 8 residues. Germline V gives CDR1 SGHTS, CDR2 YDEGEE. Trimming took 7 bases from V and 10 from J, leaving 4 bases between them.